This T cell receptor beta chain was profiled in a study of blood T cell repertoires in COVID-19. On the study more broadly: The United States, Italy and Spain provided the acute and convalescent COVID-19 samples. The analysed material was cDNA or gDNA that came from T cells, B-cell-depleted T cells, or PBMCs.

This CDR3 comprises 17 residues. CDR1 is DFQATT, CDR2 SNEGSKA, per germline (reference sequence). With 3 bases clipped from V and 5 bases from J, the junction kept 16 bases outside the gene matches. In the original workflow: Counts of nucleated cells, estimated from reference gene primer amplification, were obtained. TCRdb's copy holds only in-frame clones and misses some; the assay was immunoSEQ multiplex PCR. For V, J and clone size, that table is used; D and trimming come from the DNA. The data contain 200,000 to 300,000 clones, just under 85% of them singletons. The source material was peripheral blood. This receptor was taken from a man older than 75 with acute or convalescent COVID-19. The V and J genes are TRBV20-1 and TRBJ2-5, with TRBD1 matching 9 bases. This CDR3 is CSASIGRGQGSLETQYF. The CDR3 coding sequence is TGCAGTGCTAGTATTGGCCGCGGACAGGGGTCGTTGGAGACCCAGTACTTC.